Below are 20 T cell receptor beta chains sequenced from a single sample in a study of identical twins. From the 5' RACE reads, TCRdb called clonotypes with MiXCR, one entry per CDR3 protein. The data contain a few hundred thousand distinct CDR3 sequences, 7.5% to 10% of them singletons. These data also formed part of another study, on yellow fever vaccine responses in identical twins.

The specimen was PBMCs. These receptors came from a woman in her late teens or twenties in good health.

The CDR3 loop is CASSSSGRPAGETQYF. The CDR3 region has the DNA TGCGCCAGCAGCTCCTCGGGACGCCCGGCGGGTGAGACCCAGTACTTC. The gene calls are TRBV5-1 and TRBJ2-5; D tentatively reads TRBD1 or TRBD2 (5 bases each). The CDR3 loop spans 16 amino acids. V was clipped by 3 bases and J by 5 bases, with 20 bases between them. CDR1 SGHRS and CDR2 YFSETQ come from the germline V gene.

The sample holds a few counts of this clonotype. The CDR3 DNA reads as TGCGCCAGCAGCCAAGGCTGGCGGGAGTTATATGAGCAGTTCTTC. It translates to CASSQGWRELYEQFF. The chain carries TRBV4-3 and TRBJ2-1; 7 nucleotides align to TRBD2. The CDR3 has 15 residues. Per germline, CDR1 LGHNA and CDR2 YSLEER. The trim removed 1 base at V and 8 bases at J, leaving 8 bases unmatched.

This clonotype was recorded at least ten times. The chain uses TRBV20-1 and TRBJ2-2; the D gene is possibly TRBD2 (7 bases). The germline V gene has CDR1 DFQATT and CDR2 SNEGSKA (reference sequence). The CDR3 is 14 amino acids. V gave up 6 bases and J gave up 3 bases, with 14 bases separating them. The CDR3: CSANQGGDTGELFF. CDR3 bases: TGCAGTGCCAATCAAGGGGGGGACACCGGGGAGCTGTTTTTT.

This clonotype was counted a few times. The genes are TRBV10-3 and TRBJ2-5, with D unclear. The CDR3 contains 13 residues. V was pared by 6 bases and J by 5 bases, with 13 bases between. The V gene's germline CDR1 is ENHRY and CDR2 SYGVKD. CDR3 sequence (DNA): TGTGCCATCAGGGACCCGGTTAAGGAGACCCAGTACTTC. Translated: CAIRDPVKETQYF.

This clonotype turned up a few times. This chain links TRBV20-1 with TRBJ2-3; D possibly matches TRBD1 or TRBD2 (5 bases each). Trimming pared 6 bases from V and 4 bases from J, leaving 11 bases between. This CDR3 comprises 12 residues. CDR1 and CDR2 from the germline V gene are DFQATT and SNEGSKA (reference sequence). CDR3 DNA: TGCAGTGCCATCGGGGCTTCAGATACGCAGTATTTT. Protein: CSAIGASDTQYF.

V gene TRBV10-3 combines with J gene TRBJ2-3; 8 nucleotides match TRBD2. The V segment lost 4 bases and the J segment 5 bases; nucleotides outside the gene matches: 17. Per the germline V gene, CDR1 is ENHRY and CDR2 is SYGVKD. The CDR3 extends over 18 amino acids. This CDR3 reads CAISGQNRGREVEDTQYF. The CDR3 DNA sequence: TGTGCCATCAGTGGGCAAAACCGAGGGCGGGAGGTGGAAGATACGCAGTATTTT.

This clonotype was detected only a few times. CDR3 nucleotides: TGTGCCAGCAGTGAAAAGCTTACAGATACGCAGTATTTT. Residues: CASSEKLTDTQYF. The rearrangement links TRBV25-1 to TRBJ2-3, with D hard to call. From germline, CDR1 is MGHDK and CDR2 SYGVNS. V was shortened by 2 bases and J by 3 bases, with 6 bases between the two germline ends. The CDR3 totals 13 residues. Based on the CDR3 plus reference TRBV25-1 and TRBJ2-3, the full variable domain is EADIYQTPRYLVIGTGKKITLECSQTMGHDKMYWYQQDPGMELHLIHYSYGVNSTEKGDLSSESTVSRIRTEHFPLTLESARPSHTSQYLCASSEKLTDTQYFGPGTRLTVL.

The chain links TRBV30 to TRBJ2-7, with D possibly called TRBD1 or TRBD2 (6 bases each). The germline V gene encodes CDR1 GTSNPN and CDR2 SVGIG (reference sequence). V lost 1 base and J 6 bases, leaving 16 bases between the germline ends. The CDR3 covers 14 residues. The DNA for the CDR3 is TGTGCCTGGAGTGCCCACGGGGGCACCCGCGAGCAGTACTTC. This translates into CAWSAHGGTREQYF.

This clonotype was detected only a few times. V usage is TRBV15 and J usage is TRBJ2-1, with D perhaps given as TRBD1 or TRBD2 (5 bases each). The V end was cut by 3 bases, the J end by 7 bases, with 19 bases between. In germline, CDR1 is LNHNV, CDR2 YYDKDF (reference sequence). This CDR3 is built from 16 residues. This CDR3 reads CATSSSRGPPNNEQFF. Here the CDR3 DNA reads TGTGCCACCAGCAGCAGTCGGGGCCCCCCTAATAATGAGCAGTTCTTC.

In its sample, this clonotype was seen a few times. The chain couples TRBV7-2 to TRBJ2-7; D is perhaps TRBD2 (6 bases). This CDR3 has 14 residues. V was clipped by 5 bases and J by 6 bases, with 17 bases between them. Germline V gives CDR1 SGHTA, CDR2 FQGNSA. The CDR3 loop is CASSAGRWVGEQYF. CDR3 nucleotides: TGTGCCAGCAGCGCAGGGAGGTGGGTGGGCGAGCAGTACTTC.

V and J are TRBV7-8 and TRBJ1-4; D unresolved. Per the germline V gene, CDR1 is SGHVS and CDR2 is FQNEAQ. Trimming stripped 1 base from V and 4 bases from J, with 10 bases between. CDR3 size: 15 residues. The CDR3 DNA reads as TGTGCCAGCAGCTTAGTCCGAGACCGTAATGAAAAACTGTTTTTT. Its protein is CASSLVRDRNEKLFF.

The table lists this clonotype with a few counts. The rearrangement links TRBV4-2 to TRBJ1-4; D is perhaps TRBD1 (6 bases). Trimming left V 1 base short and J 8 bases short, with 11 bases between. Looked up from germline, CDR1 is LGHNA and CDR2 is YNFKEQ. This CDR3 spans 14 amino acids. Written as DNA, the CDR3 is TGTGCCAGCAGCCAAGTACAGGGTAAAGAAAAACTGTTTTTT. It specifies CASSQVQGKEKLFF.

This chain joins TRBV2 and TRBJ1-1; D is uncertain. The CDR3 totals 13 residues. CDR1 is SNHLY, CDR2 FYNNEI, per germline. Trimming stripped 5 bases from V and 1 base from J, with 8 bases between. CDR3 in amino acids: CASSSTENTEAFF. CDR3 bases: TGTGCCAGCAGTTCTACTGAGAACACTGAAGCTTTCTTT. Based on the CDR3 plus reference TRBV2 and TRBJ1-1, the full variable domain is EPEVTQTPSHQVTQMGQEVILRCVPISNHLYFYWYRQILGQKVEFLVSFYNNEISEKSEIFDDQFSVERPDGSNFTLKIRSTKLEDSAMYFCASSSTENTEAFFGQGTRLTVV.

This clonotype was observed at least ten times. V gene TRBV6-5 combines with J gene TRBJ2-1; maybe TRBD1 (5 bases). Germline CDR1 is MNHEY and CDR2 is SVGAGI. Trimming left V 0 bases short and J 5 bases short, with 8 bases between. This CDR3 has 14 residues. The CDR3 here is CASSYSSRDNEQFF. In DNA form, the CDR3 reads TGTGCCAGCAGTTACTCGTCCAGGGACAATGAGCAGTTCTTC.

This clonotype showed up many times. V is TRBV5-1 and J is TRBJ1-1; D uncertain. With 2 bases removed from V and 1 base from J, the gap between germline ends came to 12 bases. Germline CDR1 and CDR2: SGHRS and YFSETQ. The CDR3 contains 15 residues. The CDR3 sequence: CASSFIGGANTEAFF. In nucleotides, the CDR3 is TGCGCCAGCAGCTTCATCGGCGGAGCGAACACTGAAGCTTTCTTT.

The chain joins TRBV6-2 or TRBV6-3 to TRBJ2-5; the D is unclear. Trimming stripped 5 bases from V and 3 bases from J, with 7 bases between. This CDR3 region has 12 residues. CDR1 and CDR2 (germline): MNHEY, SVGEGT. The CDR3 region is CASSNTEETQYF. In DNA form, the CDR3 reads TGTGCCAGCAGTAACACCGAAGAGACCCAGTACTTC.

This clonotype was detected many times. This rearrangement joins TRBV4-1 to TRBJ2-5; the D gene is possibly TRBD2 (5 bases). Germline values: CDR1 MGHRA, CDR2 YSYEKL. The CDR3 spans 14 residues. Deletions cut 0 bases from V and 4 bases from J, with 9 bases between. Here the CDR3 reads CASSQDRRGETQYF. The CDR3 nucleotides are TGCGCCAGCAGCCAAGATAGACGGGGAGAGACCCAGTACTTC.

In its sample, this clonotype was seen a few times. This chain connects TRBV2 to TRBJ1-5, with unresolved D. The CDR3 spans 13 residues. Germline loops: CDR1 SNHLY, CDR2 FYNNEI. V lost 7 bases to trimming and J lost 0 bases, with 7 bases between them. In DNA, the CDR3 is TGTGCCAGCACCTTGTATAGCAATCAGCCCCAGCATTTT. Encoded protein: CASTLYSNQPQHF.

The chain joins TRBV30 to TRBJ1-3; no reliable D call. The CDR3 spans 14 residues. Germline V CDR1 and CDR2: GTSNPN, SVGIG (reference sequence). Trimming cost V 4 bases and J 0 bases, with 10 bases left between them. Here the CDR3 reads CAWKPGFSGNTIYF. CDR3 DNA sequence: TGTGCCTGGAAGCCGGGGTTCTCTGGAAACACCATATATTTT.

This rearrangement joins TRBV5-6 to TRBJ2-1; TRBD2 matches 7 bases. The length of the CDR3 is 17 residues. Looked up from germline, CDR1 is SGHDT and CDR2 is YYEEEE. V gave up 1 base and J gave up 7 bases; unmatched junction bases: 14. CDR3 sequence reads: CASSLSWRGNLRNEQFF. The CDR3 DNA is TGTGCCAGCAGCTTGTCCTGGCGGGGGAACCTTCGGAATGAGCAGTTCTTC.